The clone carrying this T cell receptor (beta chain) has ten or more counts. The antigen is undetermined. Germline V CDR1 and CDR2: SGHRS, YFSETQ. The V end lost 4 bases, the J end lost 0 bases, and 10 bases lay between the germline ends. This CDR3 comprises 15 residues. The source of the sample is a study of identical twins. TCRdb fed the 5' RACE reads into MiXCR, producing one record per CDR3 protein. The table includes roughly 720,000 distinct CDR3 sequences, about 20% detected once. Regarding the study as a whole: Within beta out-of-frame sequences, the excess sharing observed between twins was weaker. Out-of-frame sharing of TCR alpha in monozygotic twins was underestimated by models.

These same records also appear under a second study, on T cells expressing NK-cell markers. From that study: In several experiments, sorting was restricted to alpha-beta TCR T cells by an anti-gamma-delta TCR antibody. Researchers report these clonotypes also headed the CD3+CD56-NKG2C+ fraction in a few donors.

The chain combines TRBV5-1 with TRBJ1-4; D uncertain. Sequenced: PBMCs. The origin of this receptor is a woman aged 18 to 35 in good health. Here the CDR3 DNA reads TGCGCCAGCAGCCGCGGAGGTGCAACTAATGAAAAACTGTTTTTT. Its protein product is CASSRGGATNEKLFF.